The rows below give T cell receptor beta chains drawn from one sample of a study of immune heterogeneity within non-small cell lung tumors. TCRdb fed the multiplex PCR reads into MiXCR, producing one record per CDR3 protein. Counted here are thousands of distinct CDR3 sequences, 20% to 25% occurring once; the ten biggest clones make up over 12%. The sample taken for sequencing was lung tumor tissue. All receptors derive from a man aged 60 to 75 with non-small cell lung cancer. Both conserved end residues are part of each CDR3. The order of the fields is J gene, D gene, clone size, V gene, CDR3 protein, CDR3 DNA. D genes are given only for firm matches. Not every row has a clone size; where given, it reads once, few, many or a size class.

>TRBJ2-7|-|medium-sized|TRBV7-8
CASSFALEQYF
TGTGCCAGCAGCTTTGCTCTCGAGCAGTACTTC
>TRBJ1-2|-|medium-sized|TRBV6-1
CASSTRGRGLNGYTF
TGTGCCAGCAGTACCCGGGGCAGGGGATTAAATGGCTACACCTTC
>TRBJ1-1|-|many|TRBV27
CASIPDGATEAFF
TGTGCCAGCATCCCGGACGGGGCCACTGAAGCTTTCTTT
>TRBJ2-1|TRBD2|medium-sized|TRBV27
CASKKLAGGVGEQFF
TGTGCCAGCAAAAAACTAGCGGGAGGCGTCGGTGAGCAGTTCTTC
>TRBJ2-3|-|many|TRBV28
CASSYGTSTDTQYF
TGTGCCAGCAGTTACGGGACTAGCACAGATACGCAGTATTTT
>TRBJ1-5|-|medium-sized|TRBV28
CASSLVGVINQPQHF
TGTGCCAGCAGTTTAGTAGGGGTTATTAATCAGCCCCAGCATTTT
>TRBJ2-1|TRBD1|medium-sized|TRBV6-5
CASSYGRDRDDNEQFF
TGTGCCAGCAGTTACGGCCGGGACAGGGACGACAATGAGCAGTTCTTC
>TRBJ2-3|TRBD1|medium-sized|TRBV9
CASSQGDVTDTQYF
TGTGCCAGCAGCCAGGGGGACGTAACAGATACGCAGTATTTT
>TRBJ2-7|-|medium-sized|TRBV18
CASSPTPAYEQYF
TGTGCCAGCTCACCGACTCCGGCCTACGAGCAGTACTTC
>TRBJ2-5|-|-|TRBV20-1
CSARPGGNQETQYF
TGCAGTGCTAGACCCGGAGGCAACCAAGAGACCCAGTACTTC
>TRBJ1-1|-|many|TRBV10-2
CASNPTGGAEAFF
TGCGCCAGCAACCCGACAGGTGGGGCTGAAGCTTTCTTT
>TRBJ2-1|TRBD1|many|TRBV12-3/TRBV12-4
CASTLDRDTDTTSYNEQFF
TGTGCCAGCACTCTGGACAGGGACACTGATACTACCTCCTACAATGAGCAGTTCTTC
>TRBJ2-1|TRBD1|medium-sized|TRBV6-2/TRBV6-3
CASSPRTGWNKFF
TGTGCCAGCAGTCCCCGGACAGGGTGGAATAAGTTCTTC
>TRBJ2-3|-|-|TRBV18
CASSPPGSYGGGSDTQYF
TGTGCCAGCTCACCACCTGGAAGTTATGGTGGGGGCTCAGATACGCAGTATTTT
>TRBJ2-5|-|many|TRBV4-1
CASSQVLSGRETQYF
TGCGCCAGCAGCCAAGTCCTATCCGGGAGAGAGACCCAGTACTTC
>TRBJ2-7|-|medium-sized|TRBV28
CASSLQPYEQYF
TGTGCCAGCAGTTTGCAACCCTACGAGCAGTACTTC
>TRBJ2-1|TRBD2|-|TRBV7-9
CASSPGDSGIRNEKFF
TGTGCCAGCAGCCCAGGGGATAGCGGGATTAGGAACGAGAAGTTCTTC
>TRBJ2-5|TRBD1|medium-sized|TRBV7-3
CASSILPGQGETQYF
TGTGCCAGCAGCATACTTCCGGGACAGGGGGAGACCCAGTACTTC
>TRBJ1-1|-|medium-sized|TRBV10-3
CAIRPQVLNTEAFF
TGTGCCATCAGGCCCCAAGTCCTGAACACTGAAGCTTTCTTT
>TRBJ1-5|-|medium-sized|TRBV19
CASSILSNSNQPQHF
TGTGCCAGTAGTATCCTTTCGAATAGCAATCAGCCCCAGCATTTT
>TRBJ1-2|TRBD1|many|TRBV7-9
CASRAGTGGGYTF
TGTGCCAGCAGAGCCGGGACAGGGGGTGGCTACACCTTC
>TRBJ2-5|-|medium-sized|TRBV11-1
CASSLEYGETQYF
TGTGCCAGCAGCTTAGAATATGGGGAGACCCAGTACTTC
>TRBJ2-7|-|medium-sized|TRBV20-1
CSATSIRDSINYEQYF
TGCAGTGCTACGTCAATCCGGGACTCCATAAACTACGAGCAGTACTTC
>TRBJ1-1|-|many|TRBV5-5
CASSLEARAVAEAFF
TGTGCCAGCAGCTTGGAGGCCAGGGCGGTCGCTGAAGCTTTCTTT
>TRBJ1-5|-|medium-sized|TRBV12-3/TRBV12-4
CASSYADLGPQHF
TGTGCCAGCAGTTACGCGGACCTTGGGCCCCAGCATTTT
>TRBJ2-5|-|-|TRBV9
CASSVGLRETQYF
TGTGCCAGCAGCGTTGGTTTGCGGGAGACCCAGTACTTC
>TRBJ2-3|TRBD2|many|TRBV11-2
CASSPRVAGGWDTQYF
TGTGCCAGCAGCCCCAGGGTAGCGGGAGGCTGGGATACGCAGTATTTT
>TRBJ1-1|-|many|TRBV5-1
CASSLGPGGEANTEAFF
TGCGCCAGCAGCTTGGGCCCCGGGGGGGAGGCGAACACTGAAGCTTTCTTT
>TRBJ2-3|-|medium-sized|TRBV9
CASSLRGSTDTQYF
TGTGCCAGCAGCCTCAGGGGCAGCACAGATACGCAGTATTTT
>TRBJ2-5|-|-|TRBV7-9
CASSPPGAQYF
TGTGCCAGCAGCCCCCCGGGTGCCCAGTACTTC
>TRBJ2-6|-|-|TRBV3-1
CANRPRGTGANVLTF
TGTGCCAACAGGCCGCGGGGTACTGGGGCCAACGTCCTGACTTTC
>TRBJ2-2|TRBD2|-|TRBV5-1
CASSSRGGGDTGELFF
TGCGCCAGCAGCTCACGTGGCGGGGGGGACACCGGGGAGCTGTTTTTT
>TRBJ1-1|-|many|TRBV28
CASSRRAPEAFF
TGTGCCAGCAGTAGACGGGCGCCTGAAGCTTTCTTT
>TRBJ2-4|TRBD1|many|TRBV7-9
CASSPPGGLLINIQYF
TGTGCCAGCAGCCCCCCAGGGGGTCTTCTAATAAACATTCAGTACTTC
>TRBJ2-2|-|medium-sized|TRBV6-1
CASTNTGELFF
TGTGCCAGCACGAACACCGGGGAGCTGTTTTTT
>TRBJ1-4|-|many|TRBV2
CASSGRVREKLFF
TGTGCCAGCAGTGGCAGGGTACGTGAAAAACTGTTTTTT
>TRBJ2-3|TRBD1|-|TRBV5-1
CASSRNRGLTDTRYF
TGCGCCAGCAGCAGAAACAGGGGGCTTACAGATACGCGGTATTTT
>TRBJ2-1|TRBD2|many|TRBV29-1
CSVSGLAGMNNEQFF
TGCAGCGTTTCCGGACTAGCGGGAATGAACAATGAGCAGTTCTTC
>TRBJ2-3|-|-|TRBV2
CASSPPGTSIGTQYF
TGTGCCAGCAGTCCCCCTGGGACTTCAATCGGGACGCAGTATTTT
>TRBJ2-7|TRBD2|medium-sized|TRBV20-1
CSARDLSGRANEQYF
TGCAGTGCTAGAGACTTAAGCGGGAGGGCCAACGAGCAGTACTTC
>TRBJ1-5|-|many|TRBV10-2
CASSESGGNQPQHF
TGCGCCAGCAGTGAGTCCGGGGGTAATCAGCCCCAGCATTTT
>TRBJ1-4|-|medium-sized|TRBV5-1
CASGSGEGGEKLFF
TGCGCCAGCGGTAGTGGGGAAGGGGGTGAAAAACTGTTTTTT
>TRBJ2-1|TRBD1|medium-sized|TRBV6-1
CASSGFGGQGWEQFF
TGTGCCAGCAGTGGATTCGGCGGACAGGGTTGGGAGCAGTTCTTC
>TRBJ2-1|-|medium-sized|TRBV9
CASSGPQYLFNEQFF
TGTGCCAGCAGCGGCCCTCAGTATCTGTTCAATGAGCAGTTCTTC
>TRBJ2-7|TRBD1|medium-sized|TRBV18
CASSPVGQGTYEQYF
TGTGCCAGCTCACCTGTCGGACAGGGAACCTACGAGCAGTACTTC
>TRBJ2-7|-|medium-sized|TRBV6-1
CASSELVVSVTVQYF
TGTGCCAGCAGTGAACTTGTGGTGTCTGTTACTGTGCAGTACTTC
>TRBJ2-2|-|many|TRBV10-3
CATSTGGTGELFF
TGTGCCACCTCGACAGGTGGGACCGGGGAGCTGTTTTTT
>TRBJ2-2|TRBD2|many|TRBV9
CASTWASGSGELFF
TGTGCCTCCACCTGGGCTAGCGGGAGCGGGGAGCTGTTTTTT
>TRBJ2-1|-|medium-sized|TRBV6-2/TRBV6-3
CASSYGANEQFF
TGTGCCAGCAGTTACGGCGCGAATGAGCAGTTCTTC
>TRBJ2-5|-|many|TRBV2
CASSDRVRETQYF
TGTGCCAGCAGTGACAGGGTCCGGGAGACCCAGTACTTC
>TRBJ2-2|TRBD1|many|TRBV20-1
CSAGQGANTGELFF
TGCAGTGCTGGACAGGGGGCGAACACCGGGGAGCTGTTTTTT
>TRBJ1-5|-|medium-sized|TRBV12-3/TRBV12-4
CASSLAGRSNQPQHF
TGTGCCAGCAGTTTAGCCGGCAGATCCAATCAGCCCCAGCATTTT
>TRBJ2-5|-|-|TRBV18
CASSPMARETQYF
TGTGCCAGCTCACCGATGGCCAGAGAGACCCAGTACTTC
>TRBJ1-1|-|-|TRBV30
CAWSARSLQSRGFF
TGTGCCTGGAGTGCCCGGAGTCTTCAATCCCGAGGTTTCTTT
>TRBJ1-4|-|many|TRBV19
CASRVRGEKLFF
TGTGCCAGCCGAGTCAGGGGCGAAAAACTGTTTTTT
>TRBJ2-3|TRBD1|many|TRBV28
CASSDRGDTQYF
TGTGCCAGCAGTGACAGGGGGGATACGCAGTATTTT
>TRBJ1-5|-|medium-sized|TRBV20-1
CSAREGAIQPQHF
TGCAGTGCTAGAGAGGGGGCGATTCAGCCCCAGCATTTT